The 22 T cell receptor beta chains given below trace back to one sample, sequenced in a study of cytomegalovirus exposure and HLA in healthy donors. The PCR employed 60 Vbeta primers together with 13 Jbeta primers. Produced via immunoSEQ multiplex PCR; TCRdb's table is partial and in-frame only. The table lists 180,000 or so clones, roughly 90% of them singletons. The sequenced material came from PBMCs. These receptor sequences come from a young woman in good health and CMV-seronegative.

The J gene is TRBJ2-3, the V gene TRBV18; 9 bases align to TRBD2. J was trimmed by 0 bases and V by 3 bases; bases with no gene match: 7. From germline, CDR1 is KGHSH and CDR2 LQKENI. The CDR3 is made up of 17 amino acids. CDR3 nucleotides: TGTGCCAGCTCACCGGTTCGCGGGGGGGCGAGCACAGATACGCAGTATTTT. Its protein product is CASSPVRGGASTDTQYF.

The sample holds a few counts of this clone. The CDR3 bases are TGTGCCAGCTGTAGGAGGGAGCGGTGCGAGCAGTACTTC. This gives the protein CASCRRERCEQYF. The chain has TRBV6-1 and TRBJ2-7; D is possibly TRBD2 (6 bases). The V gene lost 8 bases and the J gene lost 6 bases, with 17 bases spanning the gap. The CDR3 is 13 residues long. CDR1 and CDR2 from the germline V gene are MNHNS and SASEGT.

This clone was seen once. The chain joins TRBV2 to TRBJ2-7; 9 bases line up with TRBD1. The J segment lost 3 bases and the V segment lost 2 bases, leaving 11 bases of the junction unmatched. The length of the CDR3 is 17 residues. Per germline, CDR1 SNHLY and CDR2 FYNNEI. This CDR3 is CASSERRGGDRVYEQYF. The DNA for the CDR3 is TGTGCCAGCAGTGAACGCCGTGGGGGGGACAGGGTCTACGAGCAGTACTTC.

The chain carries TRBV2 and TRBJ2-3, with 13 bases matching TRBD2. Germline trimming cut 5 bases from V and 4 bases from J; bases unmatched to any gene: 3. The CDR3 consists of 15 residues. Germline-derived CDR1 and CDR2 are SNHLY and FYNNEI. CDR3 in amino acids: CASSRTSGRSDTQYF. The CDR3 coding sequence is TGTGCCAGCAGTAGGACTAGCGGGAGATCAGATACGCAGTATTTT. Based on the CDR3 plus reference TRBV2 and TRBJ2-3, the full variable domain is EPEVTQTPSHQVTQMGQEVILRCVPISNHLYFYWYRQILGQKVEFLVSFYNNEISEKSEIFDDQFSVERPDGSNFTLKIRSTKLEDSAMYFCASSRTSGRSDTQYFGPGTRLTVL.

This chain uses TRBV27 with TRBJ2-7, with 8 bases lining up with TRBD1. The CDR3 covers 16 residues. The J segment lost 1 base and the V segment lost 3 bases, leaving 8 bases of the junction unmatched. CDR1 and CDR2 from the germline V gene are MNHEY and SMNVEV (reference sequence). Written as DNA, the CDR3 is TGTGCCAGCAGTTTTGTGGGGACAGGCGCTTCCTACGAGCAGTACTTC. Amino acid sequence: CASSFVGTGASYEQYF.

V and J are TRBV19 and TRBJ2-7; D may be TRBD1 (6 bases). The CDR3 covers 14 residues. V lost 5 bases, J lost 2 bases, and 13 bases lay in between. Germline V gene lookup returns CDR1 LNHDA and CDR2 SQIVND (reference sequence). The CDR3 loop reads CASSSQGRPYEQYF. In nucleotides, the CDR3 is TGTGCCAGTAGTTCACAGGGTCGCCCCTACGAGCAGTACTTC.

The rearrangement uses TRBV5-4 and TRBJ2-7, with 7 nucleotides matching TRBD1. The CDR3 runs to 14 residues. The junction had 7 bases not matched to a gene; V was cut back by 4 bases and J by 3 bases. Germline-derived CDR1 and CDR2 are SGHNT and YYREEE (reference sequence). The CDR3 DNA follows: TGTGCCAGCAGCCACAGGGGCGCCAACTACGAGCAGTACTTC. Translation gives CASSHRGANYEQYF.

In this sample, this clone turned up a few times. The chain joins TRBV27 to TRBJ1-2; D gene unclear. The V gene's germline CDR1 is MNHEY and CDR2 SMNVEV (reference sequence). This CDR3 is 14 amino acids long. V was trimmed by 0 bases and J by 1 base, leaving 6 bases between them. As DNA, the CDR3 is TGTGCCAGCAGTTTATCGAGGGTTAACTATGGCTACACCTTC. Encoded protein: CASSLSRVNYGYTF.

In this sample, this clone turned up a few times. The CDR3 loop is CASSLRLVDTQYF. The CDR3 region has the DNA TGTGCCAGCAGCTTAAGACTGGTAGATACGCAGTATTTT. The rearrangement uses TRBV7-3 and TRBJ2-3; D call uncertain. The CDR3 totals 13 residues. Germline V CDR1 and CDR2: SGHTA, FQGTGA. V lost 1 base, J lost 5 bases, and 7 bases lay in between.

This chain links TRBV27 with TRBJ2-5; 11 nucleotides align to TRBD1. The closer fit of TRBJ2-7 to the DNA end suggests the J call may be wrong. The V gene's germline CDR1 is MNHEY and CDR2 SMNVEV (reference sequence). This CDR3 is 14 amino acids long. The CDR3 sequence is CASSGGQGANEQYF. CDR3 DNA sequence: TGTGCCAGCAGTGGAGGACAGGGGGCCAACGAGCAGTACTTC.

CDR3 nucleotide sequence: TGTGCCAGCAGCGTAGAGCAGGGGCGTTGGACCGGGGAGCTGTTTTTT. Amino acids: CASSVEQGRWTGELFF. The chain couples TRBV9 to TRBJ2-2; tentatively, D is TRBD1 (6 bases). Germline CDR1 reads SGDLS; CDR2 reads YYNGEE. V lost 0 bases, J lost 5 bases, and 14 bases lay in between. The CDR3 has 16 residues.

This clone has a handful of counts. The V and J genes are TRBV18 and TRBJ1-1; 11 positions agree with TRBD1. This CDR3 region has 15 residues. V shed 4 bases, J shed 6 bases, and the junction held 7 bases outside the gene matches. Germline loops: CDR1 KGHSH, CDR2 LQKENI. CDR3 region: CASSQQGQGEAEAFF. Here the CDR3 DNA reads TGTGCCAGCTCACAACAGGGACAGGGGGAGGCTGAAGCTTTCTTT.

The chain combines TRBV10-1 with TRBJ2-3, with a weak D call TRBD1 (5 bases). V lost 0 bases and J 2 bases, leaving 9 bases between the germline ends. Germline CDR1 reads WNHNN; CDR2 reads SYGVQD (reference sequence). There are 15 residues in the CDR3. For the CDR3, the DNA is TGCGCCAGCAGTGAGTCGGGGCCCCTCACAGATACGCAGTATTTT. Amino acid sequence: CASSESGPLTDTQYF.

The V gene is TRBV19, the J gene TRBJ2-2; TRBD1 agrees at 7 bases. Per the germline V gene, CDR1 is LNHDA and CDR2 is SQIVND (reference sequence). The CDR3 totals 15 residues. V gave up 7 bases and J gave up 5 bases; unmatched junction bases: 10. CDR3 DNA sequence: TGTGCCAGTACCCTCAACAGGGGTGGGACCGGGGAGCTGTTTTTT. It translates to CASTLNRGGTGELFF.

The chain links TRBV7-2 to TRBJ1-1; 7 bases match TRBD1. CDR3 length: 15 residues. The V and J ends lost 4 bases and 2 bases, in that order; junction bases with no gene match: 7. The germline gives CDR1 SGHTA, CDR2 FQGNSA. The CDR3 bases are TGTGCCAGCAGCTCGCCAAGACAGGGAAACACTGAAGCTTTCTTT. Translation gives CASSSPRQGNTEAFF. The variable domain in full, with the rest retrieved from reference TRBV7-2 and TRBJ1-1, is GAGVSQSPSNKVTEKGKDVELRCDPISGHTALYWYRQSLGQGLEFLIYFQGNSAPDKSGLPSDRFSAERTGGSVSTLTIQRTQQEDSAVYLCASSSPRQGNTEAFFGQGTRLTVV.

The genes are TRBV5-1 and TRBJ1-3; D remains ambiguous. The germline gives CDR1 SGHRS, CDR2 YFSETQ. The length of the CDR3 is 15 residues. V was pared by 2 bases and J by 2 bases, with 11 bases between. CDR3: CASSFSGSPGNTIYF. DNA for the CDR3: TGCGCCAGCAGCTTTTCAGGCTCCCCTGGAAACACCATATATTTT.

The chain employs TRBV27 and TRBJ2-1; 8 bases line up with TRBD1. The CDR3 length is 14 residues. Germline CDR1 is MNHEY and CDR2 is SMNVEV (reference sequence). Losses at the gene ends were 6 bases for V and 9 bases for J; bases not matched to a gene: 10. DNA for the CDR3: TGTGCCAGCAGCCGAAGGACAGGGCAGAGTGAGCAGTTCTTC. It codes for CASSRRTGQSEQFF.

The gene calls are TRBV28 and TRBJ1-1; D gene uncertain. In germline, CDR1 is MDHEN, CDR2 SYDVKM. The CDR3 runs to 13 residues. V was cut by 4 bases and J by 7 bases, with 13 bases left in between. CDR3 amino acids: CASSSHSRGEAFF. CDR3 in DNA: TGTGCCAGCAGTTCCCATTCACGAGGTGAAGCTTTCTTT.

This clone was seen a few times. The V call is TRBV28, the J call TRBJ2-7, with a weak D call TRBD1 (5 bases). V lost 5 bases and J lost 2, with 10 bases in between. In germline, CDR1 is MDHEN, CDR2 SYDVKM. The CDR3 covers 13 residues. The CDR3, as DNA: TGTGCCAGCAGTCCCCTGACAGCCTACGAGCAGTACTTC. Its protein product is CASSPLTAYEQYF.

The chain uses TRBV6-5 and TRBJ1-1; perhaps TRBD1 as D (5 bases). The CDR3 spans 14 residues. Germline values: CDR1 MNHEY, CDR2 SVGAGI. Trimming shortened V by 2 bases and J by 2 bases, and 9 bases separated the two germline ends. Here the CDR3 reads CASSYGGANTEAFF. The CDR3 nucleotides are TGTGCCAGCAGTTACGGAGGGGCAAACACTGAAGCTTTCTTT.

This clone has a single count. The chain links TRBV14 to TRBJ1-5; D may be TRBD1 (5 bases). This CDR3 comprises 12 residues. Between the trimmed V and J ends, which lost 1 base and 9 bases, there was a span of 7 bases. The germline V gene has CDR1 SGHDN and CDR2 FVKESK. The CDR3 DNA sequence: TGTGCCAGCAGCCAAGCAAGGGGGCCCCAGCATTTT. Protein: CASSQARGPQHF.

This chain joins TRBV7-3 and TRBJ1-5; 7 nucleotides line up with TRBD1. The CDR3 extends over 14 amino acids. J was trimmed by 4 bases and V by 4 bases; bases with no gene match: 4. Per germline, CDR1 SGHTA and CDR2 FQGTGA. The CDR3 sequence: CASSSVDRNQPQHF. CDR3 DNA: TGTGCCAGCAGCTCAGTGGACAGGAATCAGCCCCAGCATTTT. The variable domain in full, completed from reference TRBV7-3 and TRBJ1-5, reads GAGVSQTPSNKVTEKGKYVELRCDPISGHTALYWYRQSLGQGPEFLIYFQGTGAADDSGLPNDRFFAVRPEGSVSTLKIQRTERGDSAVYLCASSSVDRNQPQHFGDGTRLSIL.